This is a list of T cell receptor beta chains from one sample in a study of cytomegalovirus exposure and HLA in healthy donors. The assay was immunoSEQ multiplex PCR, and TCRdb's table has in-frame clones only and misses some. The sample lists more than 140,000 clones, 75% to 80% occurring once. Sequences were obtained from PBMCs. These receptors were taken from a female donor in good health and CMV-seronegative. CDR3s include the opening cysteine and the closing phenylalanine or tryptophan. A D gene is named only where the DNA matches it firmly. Some rows have no size entry. The others give once, few or many, or a class for an expanded clone.

D gene	clone size	V gene	J gene	CDR3 DNA	CDR3 protein
NA	NA	TRBV14	TRBJ2-1	TGTGCCAGCAGCCAGGGCCCTGAGCAGTTCTTC	CASSQGPEQFF
NA	NA	TRBV7-2	TRBJ1-1	TGTGCCAGCAGCGCCACCCTAAATACTGAAGCTTTCTTT	CASSATLNTEAFF
NA	NA	TRBV13	TRBJ1-2	TGTGCCAGCAGCTTAGGGACAGGTGGCTACACCTTC	CASSLGTGGYTF
NA	NA	TRBV28	TRBJ2-1	TGTGCCAGCACCCCTCGGGTAGCGTCTTACAATGAGCAGTTCTTC	CASTPRVASYNEQFF
NA	NA	TRBV2	TRBJ1-4	TGTGCCAGCAGTGATAGGGGTGGGGAAGAAAAACTGTTTTTT	CASSDRGGEEKLFF
TRBD1	few	TRBV29-1	TRBJ1-2	TGCAGCGTTGAAGAAGACAGGGACTATGGCTACACCTTC	CSVEEDRDYGYTF
NA	NA	TRBV30	TRBJ2-1	TGTGCCTGGACCTCAGGTACCTCTTACAATGAGCAGTTCTTC	CAWTSGTSYNEQFF
NA	NA	TRBV7-2	TRBJ2-1	TGTGCCAGCAGCTTAGACGTGGGAGAGGCGTTCTTC	CASSLDVGEAFF
NA	NA	TRBV27	TRBJ2-7	TGTGCCAGCAGTTCCCTGAGGGAGTCTTTCTACGAGCAGTACTTC	CASSSLRESFYEQYF
NA	NA	TRBV10-3	TRBJ2-1	TGTGCCATCAGTGATGGGCGTGGTTACGCTGAGCAGTTCTTC	CAISDGRGYAEQFF
TRBD2	few	TRBV27	TRBJ2-5	TGTGCCAGCAGTCCTCTCGGGACTACCCAAGAGACCCAGTACTTC	CASSPLGTTQETQYF
NA	NA	TRBV19	TRBJ1-1	TGTGCCAGTACCCCGACAACAGGGCGAAGACGAGCTTTCTTT	CASTPTTGRRRAFF
NA	NA	TRBV6-6	TRBJ1-4	TGTGCCAGCTCCCGGACAGCCTATGAAAAACTGTTTTTT	CASSRTAYEKLFF
TRBD2	NA	TRBV6-5	TRBJ2-1	TGTGCCAGCAGGACTAGCGGGGGGGGTAGTGAGCAGTTCTTC	CASRTSGGGSEQFF
TRBD1	once	TRBV7-9	TRBJ1-1	TGTGCCAGCAGCCCTATGACAGGGCTGGGCACTGAAGCTTTCTTT	CASSPMTGLGTEAFF
NA	NA	TRBV9	TRBJ2-1	TGTGCCAGCAGCGTAGGACCGGGCGGACTCTACAATGAGCAGTTCTTC	CASSVGPGGLYNEQFF
NA	NA	TRBV28	TRBJ2-1	TGTGCCAGCAGCCTCGGTGGGGCCAACAATGAGCAGTTCTTC	CASSLGGANNEQFF
TRBD1	once	TRBV9	TRBJ1-6	TGTGCCAGCAGCGTAGAGGAGACAGGGGTCTATAATTCACCCCTCCACTTT	CASSVEETGVYNSPLHF
NA	NA	TRBV5-1	TRBJ2-3	TGCGCCAGCAGCCCCCCCACCCGCGCTAGCACAGATACGCAGTATTTT	CASSPPTRASTDTQYF
TRBD1	NA	TRBV7-3	TRBJ1-2	TGTGCCAGCAGGCCCCAGGGGGGCTATGGCTACACCTTC	CASRPQGGYGYTF
TRBD2	NA	TRBV19	TRBJ2-6	TGTGCCAGTAGTATCGGTAGCGGGAGGAGTGGGGCCAACGTCCTGACTTTC	CASSIGSGRSGANVLTF
TRBD2	NA	TRBV9	TRBJ2-7	TGTGCCAGCAGCGTAGCTAGCGGGAGTGTCTACGAGCAGTACTTC	CASSVASGSVYEQYF
NA	NA	TRBV11-2	TRBJ2-1	TGTGCCAGCAGCTACGCTAGCGAACCCAAGCAGTTCTTC	CASSYASEPKQFF
NA	once	TRBV5-1	TRBJ1-2	TGCGCCAGCAGCTTCCAGGGAGGGGATGGCTACACCTTC	CASSFQGGDGYTF
TRBD2	NA	TRBV4-2	TRBJ2-3	TGTGCCAGCTCTGGCACAGCGGGAGGGTCAGATACGCAGTATTTT	CASSGTAGGSDTQYF
TRBD1	NA	TRBV5-4	TRBJ2-5	TGTGCCAGCAGCTTGGACAGGGGGCACCAAGAGACCCAGTACTTC	CASSLDRGHQETQYF
NA	few	TRBV5-6	TRBJ2-3	TGTGCCAGCAGGAGGGATAGCACAGATACGCAGTATTTT	CASRRDSTDTQYF
NA	once	TRBV5-1	TRBJ2-7	TGCGCCAGCAGCTTGGGACAGCCCTCCTACGAGCAGTACTTC	CASSLGQPSYEQYF
NA	NA	TRBV6-1	TRBJ2-2	TGTGCCAGCAGTGATTGGGGGCCGAACACCGGGGAGCTGTTTTTT	CASSDWGPNTGELFF